This record covers a single T cell receptor (beta chain). Antigen unknown. This entry is derived from a study of blood T cells in healthy people across ages. A second PCR, run for roughly 7 to 11 cycles, used a sample-barcoded 5' primer plus a J-beta primer mix. Each cDNA molecule was tagged by a template-switch adaptor with 12 random nucleotides. A single record per CDR3 protein comes from TCRdb applying MiXCR to the 5' RACE reads. The sample consists of about 1.4 million distinct CDR3 sequences, approximately 59% of them appearing once. Study-wide points: While age rose, TCR beta diversity per million T cells dropped in a roughly linear way. Researchers judged that diversity estimates from one million T cells fell short of true values. CMV status of donors was not determined, possibly confounding expanded clonotype changes.

There are 14 residues in the CDR3. Germline V gene sequence: CDR1 MNHEY, CDR2 SVGAGI. V shed 5 bases and J shed 9 bases, with 17 bases lying between them. Sequenced sample: blood. The receptor comes from a man aged 18 to 29 in good health. The chain recombines TRBV6-5 with TRBJ2-1, with D perhaps assigned TRBD1 or TRBD2 (6 bases each). CDR3 sequence: CASSGSGGGGEQFF. The DNA of the CDR3 is TGTGCCAGCAGTGGTAGCGGAGGGGGAGGTGAGCAGTTCTTC.